This entry lists 22 T cell receptor beta chains sequenced from one sample in a study of blood T cell repertoires in COVID-19. TCRdb's table, derived via immunoSEQ multiplex PCR, lists solely in-frame clones and lacks some. The profile shows about 240,000 clones, roughly four fifths of them singletons. The sequenced sample was peripheral blood. These receptors were obtained from a middle-aged man with acute or convalescent COVID-19.

The rearrangement uses TRBV6-5 and TRBJ1-2, with TRBD1 as a possible D gene (6 bases). Germline CDR1 MNHEY, CDR2 SVGAGI. The CDR3 is 13 residues long. V was shortened by 10 bases and J by 5 bases, with 17 bases between the two germline ends. Here the CDR3 DNA reads TGTGCCATCAAACAACAGGGACCGTATGGCTACACCTTC. Amino acid sequence: CAIKQQGPYGYTF.

The chain carries TRBV24-1 and TRBJ2-1; 7 nucleotides agree with TRBD1. The CDR3 has 14 residues. V lost 6 bases to trimming and J lost 7 bases; unmatched junction nucleotides: 8. Germline-derived CDR1 and CDR2 are KGHDR and SFDVKD. The CDR3 protein is CATSRQGPVNEQFF. The CDR3, as DNA: TGTGCCACCAGTCGACAGGGTCCTGTAAATGAGCAGTTCTTC.

This clone was seen repeatedly, ten times or more. The chain recombines TRBV27 with TRBJ2-7; D may be TRBD2 (6 bases). The CDR3 runs 15 residues. Trimming removed 2 bases from V and 2 bases from J, with 13 bases in between. Germline V gene sequence: CDR1 MNHEY, CDR2 SMNVEV (reference sequence). CDR3 in amino acids: CASSLSGGEAYEQYF. DNA of the CDR3: TGTGCCAGCAGTTTAAGTGGCGGGGAGGCCTACGAGCAGTACTTC.

The chain combines TRBV5-1 with TRBJ1-4; no clear D. V shed 1 base and J shed 8 bases, with 12 bases lying between them. Germline assignment: CDR1 SGHRS and CDR2 YFSETQ. The CDR3 is made up of 14 amino acids. CDR3 DNA sequence: TGCGCCAGCAGCTTGAGCGGTGCGGGGGAAAAACTGTTTTTT. Amino acids: CASSLSGAGEKLFF.

This clone was observed once. The chain carries TRBV9 and TRBJ2-2; possible D gene TRBD2, 6 bases. The CDR3 length is 14 residues. Per germline, CDR1 SGDLS and CDR2 YYNGEE. The germline V and J ends were trimmed by 1 base and 6 bases, with 10 bases remaining between them. CDR3 DNA sequence: TGTGCCAGCAGCGTAAAGGGACTGTCCGGGGAGCTGTTTTTT. Amino acid sequence: CASSVKGLSGELFF.

The chain carries TRBV2 and TRBJ2-2; D perhaps matches TRBD2 (5 bases). V lost 6 bases and J 4 bases, leaving 18 bases between the germline ends. From germline, CDR1 is SNHLY and CDR2 FYNNEI. The CDR3 consists of 16 residues. CDR3 DNA sequence: TGTGCCAGCAGGTTTAGGACTGTCGATGCCACCGGGGAGCTGTTTTTT. It specifies CASRFRTVDATGELFF.

This chain uses TRBV5-1 with TRBJ2-7; 11 bases fit TRBD2. The CDR3 spans 17 residues. V was pared by 0 bases and J by 7 bases, with 12 bases of the junction left unmatched. In germline, CDR1 is SGHRS, CDR2 YFSETQ. As DNA, the CDR3 is TGCGCCAGCAGCTTGGAAGCTGGGACTAGCGGACCAGCAGAGCAGTACTTC. This encodes CASSLEAGTSGPAEQYF.

J is TRBJ1-6 and V is TRBV6-6, with 10 bases aligning to TRBD1. Germline CDR1 is MNHNY and CDR2 is SVGAGI (reference sequence). CDR3 length: 15 amino acids. V shed 8 bases, J shed 13 bases, and the junction held 14 bases outside the gene matches. CDR3 residues: CASGRQGAVNIPLHF. The CDR3 region has the DNA TGTGCCAGCGGCCGACAGGGGGCCGTCAATATTCCCCTCCACTTT.

The chain carries TRBV14 and TRBJ2-5; 11 nucleotides line up with TRBD2. The V gene's germline CDR1 is SGHDN and CDR2 FVKESK. CDR3 length: 16 amino acids. With 5 bases clipped from V and 1 base from J, the junction kept 6 bases outside the gene matches. The CDR3 coding sequence is TGTGCCAGCAGCTCGACTAGCGGGACATCCCAAGAGACCCAGTACTTC. It is translated as CASSSTSGTSQETQYF.

The V call is TRBV5-6, the J call TRBJ1-4; D is perhaps TRBD1 (5 bases). V lost 5 bases, J lost 11 bases, and 13 bases lay in between. CDR1 is SGHDT and CDR2 is YYEEEE in the germline V gene. The CDR3 loop spans 12 amino acids. CDR3 nucleotides: TGTGCCAGCAGGATCAGGGAGGGGAAACTGTTTTTT. Protein sequence: CASRIREGKLFF.

The chain joins TRBV7-8 to TRBJ1-4; a weak D match, TRBD1 (6 bases). The germline CDR1 and CDR2 sequences are SGHVS and FQNEAQ. The length of the CDR3 is 14 residues. V dropped 4 bases and J dropped 2 bases, with 8 bases sitting between them. This CDR3 is CASSSGVTNEKLFF. The DNA for the CDR3 is TGTGCCAGCAGCTCAGGGGTTACTAATGAAAAACTGTTTTTT. The entire variable domain, with the rest obtained from reference TRBV7-8 and TRBJ1-4, is as follows: GAGVSQSPRYKVAKRGQDVALRCDPISGHVSLFWYQQALGQGPEFLTYFQNEAQLDKSGLPSDRFFAERPEGSVSTLKIQRTQQEDSAVYLCASSSGVTNEKLFFGSGTQLSVL.

The sample holds a few counts of this clone. V and J are TRBV3-1 (or the pseudogene TRBV3-2) and TRBJ1-5, with D hard to call. The CDR3 runs to 17 residues. Germline assignment: CDR1 LGHDT and CDR2 YNNKEL (reference sequence). V was pared by 1 base and J by 2 bases, with 15 bases between. The CDR3 DNA is TGTGCCAGCAGCCAAGGGGTTCCCCGGGGAGGCAATCAGCCCCAGCATTTT. Translated: CASSQGVPRGGNQPQHF.

The sample holds one count of this clone. The V gene is TRBV15, the J gene TRBJ1-1; maybe TRBD1 (6 bases). V lost 1 base to trimming and J lost 6 bases, with 12 bases between them. Germline lookup yields CDR1 LNHNV and CDR2 YYDKDF (reference sequence). CDR3 length equals 14 residues. The CDR3 bases are TGTGCCACCAGCAGAGCCTCCCAGGGGCCTGAAGCTTTCTTT. Encoded protein: CATSRASQGPEAFF.

This sequence joins TRBV2 and TRBJ2-5, with TRBD1 matching over 11 bases. Per germline, CDR1 SNHLY and CDR2 FYNNEI. V dropped 6 bases and J dropped 5; count of bases not matched to a gene: 5. CDR3 size: 14 residues. The CDR3 reads CASSRDRGMETQYF. In DNA form, the CDR3 reads TGTGCCAGCAGCAGGGACAGGGGGATGGAGACCCAGTACTTC.

The J gene is TRBJ1-5, the V gene TRBV18; tentatively, D is TRBD1 (5 bases). The CDR3 contains 15 residues. With 4 bases removed from V and 1 base from J, the gap between germline ends came to 11 bases. In germline, CDR1 is KGHSH, CDR2 LQKENI. The DNA for the CDR3 is TGTGCCAGCTCACGGCAGGGTACGAGCAATCAGCCCCAGCATTTT. Protein: CASSRQGTSNQPQHF.

The chain has TRBV10-2 and TRBJ1-6; maybe TRBD1 (6 bases). CDR1 WSHSY and CDR2 SAAADI come from the germline V gene. The ends were cut back, 10 bases at V and 6 bases at J, with 13 bases in the middle. The CDR3 consists of 13 residues. The CDR3 nucleotides read TGCGCCACCCTACGGACAGTTAATTCACCCCTCCACTTT. Its protein product is CATLRTVNSPLHF.

The J gene is TRBJ1-6, the V gene TRBV30; the D is unclear. Deletions cut 0 bases from V and 10 bases from J, with 22 bases between. Germline V lookup: CDR1 GTSNPN, CDR2 SVGIG (reference sequence). The CDR3 has 17 residues. The CDR3: CAWSVPFAGNTGSPLHF. DNA of the CDR3: TGTGCCTGGAGTGTACCTTTTGCTGGCAACACGGGATCACCCCTCCACTTT.

The chain carries TRBV2 and TRBJ1-5; D is perhaps TRBD1 (5 bases). V was shortened by 7 bases and J by 4 bases, with 11 bases between the two germline ends. Germline assignment: CDR1 SNHLY and CDR2 FYNNEI. The CDR3 extends over 13 amino acids. The CDR3 DNA sequence: TGTGCCAGCATTAGACAGTTAAATCAGCCCCAGCATTTT. Translated: CASIRQLNQPQHF.

The chain uses TRBV19 and TRBJ2-1, with 9 nucleotides matching TRBD1. The J segment lost 9 bases and the V segment lost 6 bases, leaving 6 bases of the junction unmatched. Germline lookup yields CDR1 LNHDA and CDR2 SQIVND (reference sequence). The CDR3 consists of 13 residues. For the CDR3, the DNA is TGTGCCAGTAGGGCAACAGGGGGCAGTGAGCAGTTCTTC. Its protein product is CASRATGGSEQFF.

This chain links TRBV7-2 with TRBJ2-2; 7 bases are a match to TRBD2. CDR3 length: 18 residues. Unmatched junction bases numbered 12, after V lost 3 bases and J lost 2 bases. The germline V gene has CDR1 SGHTA and CDR2 FQGNSA. CDR3 in DNA: TGTGCCAGCAGCTTCGGACTAGATCATACCAAAAACACCGGGGAGCTGTTTTTT. Translated: CASSFGLDHTKNTGELFF.

The chain employs TRBV15 and TRBJ2-5, with a weak D call TRBD1 (5 bases). Germline V gene sequence: CDR1 LNHNV, CDR2 YYDKDF (reference sequence). V dropped 0 bases and J dropped 5 bases, with 13 bases sitting between them. The length of the CDR3 is 15 residues. The CDR3 sequence is CATSRDFRVYETQYF. The CDR3 DNA reads as TGTGCCACCAGCAGAGACTTCAGGGTGTACGAGACCCAGTACTTC.

The rearrangement joins TRBV24-1 to TRBJ2-5; 8 bases match TRBD1. The CDR3 spans 16 residues. With V trimmed by 7 bases and J by 7 bases, 16 bases remained unmatched. Germline CDR1 KGHDR, CDR2 SFDVKD. CDR3 amino acids: CATSPGQGPERWTQYF. CDR3 nucleotides: TGTGCCACCAGCCCTGGACAGGGACCTGAGCGATGGACCCAGTACTTC.